The TCR beta chain under discussion was sequenced for a study of CD8 T cells in Susac syndrome (dated by TCRdb to between 2018 and 2021). With respect to the entire study: Of the Susac syndrome patients who were sequenced, 5 or 6 had clinically active disease and roughly 8 were in clinical remission. At blood withdrawal, Susac syndrome patients were therapy-naive, treated with corticosteroids (with IVIg additionally given to some), or treated with IVIg alone. Whether CD8+ T cell activation and differentiation in Susac syndrome was antigen driven was tested using repertoire sequencing. The study compared CD8+ T cell repertoire clonality among about a dozen healthy donors, some 14 Susac syndrome patients and approximately 16 multiple sclerosis patients. Overall study outcomes, separate from this receptor: Clonal expansion was seen in Susac syndrome CD8+ repertoires, peaking in CD8+ TEMRA cells and being greater in clinically active patients than in remitting ones. Looking at Susac-specific public clones, the researchers identified fewer than 20 in the total CD8+ repertoire and a few in the CD8+ TEMRA repertoire. The study acknowledged that relatively few individuals were included in the TCR sequencing and HLA analysis.

Measured from the cysteine to the phenylalanine, the CDR3 is 14 residues long. Only the CDR3 DNA stays, 42 bases, in frame from base 1. At the junction V is shortened by 3 bases and J by 1 base, with 10 bases in between. CDR1 and CDR2, looked up from the germline V gene, are SGHDT and YYEEEE. RNA was extracted using the RNeasy kit, and about 0.5 to 1 ug of the RNA was reverse transcribed with random hexamers. The immunoSEQ multiplex PCR assay, covering 54 Vbeta and 13 Jbeta segments, was used to amplify TCR beta CDR3 regions. To correct PCR amplification bias, a synthetic template baseline was used for both primer optimization and computational correction. The original pipeline was this. Reads were annotated to V, D and J genes according to IMGT and were analyzed with immunoSEQ Analyzer, with only productive sequences retained. Clonality was computed as one minus Shannon entropy normalized by log2 of the number of productive unique sequences. For each patient and control, public and private clones were evaluated within the 100 most prevalent clones. Susac-specific clones were defined as absent from healthy and MS cohorts, about 1,000 published viral clones and other ImmuneACCESS disease sequences. The public sequencing data were trimmed at Q25 with fastp and processed into clonotypes with MiXCR by TCRdb, which kept only in-frame beta chains. Entries that share a CDR3 protein sequence are merged under the most common genes and DNA. TCRdb, rather than the study authors, made the V and J calls. Here the sample has tens of thousands of distinct CDR3 sequences; approximately 96% occur a single time. Approximately 0.57% of the sample goes to the ten largest clones.

High-throughput TCR beta sequencing profiled peripheral blood CD8+ and CD4+ T cells from healthy donors, Susac syndrome patients and multiple sclerosis patients. Recently defined diagnostic criteria for definite or probable disease were met by the Susac syndrome patients. Bulk CD8+ and CD4+ T cells were purified by magnetic negative isolation, whereas CD8+ TEMRA cells were enriched by FACS. Blood was drawn into EDTA tubes, processed within 24 hours, and PBMCs were isolated by density gradient centrifugation. PBMCs intended for TCR sequencing were cryopreserved in liquid nitrogen and were subsequently thawed in a 37 degrees C water bath. Purity of sorted or isolated CD4+, CD8+ and CD8+ TEMRA cells was at least 90%. On this clonotype itself: Its cognate antigen has yet to be identified. No base quality values were provided; no much bigger clone lies one nucleotide off.

The chain links TRBV5-6 with TRBJ1-1; TRBD1 is possibly the D segment (6 matching bases). This sequence was found in a human donor with Susac syndrome. The specimen was CD8+ T cells from PBMCs. The base sequence is TGTGCCAGCAGCTGGAGGACAGCGAACACTGAAGCTTTCTTT. The translation is CASSWRTANTEAFF.